Each of the 31 T cell receptor beta chains below was sequenced from the same sample in a study of blood T cell repertoires in COVID-19. Here immunoSEQ multiplex PCR was the method, and the copy in TCRdb shows in-frame clones only, minus some. The sample consists of roughly 150,000 clones, around 80% of them appearing once. The sequenced sample was PBMCs or T cells enriched from blood (not recorded which). These receptors came from a man in his fifties or sixties who had recovered from COVID-19.

Only one count was recorded for this clone. The CDR3 bases are TGCGCCAGCAGCTCCCGGCGGGGGGCAGGGACTAACTATGGCTACACCTTC. It specifies CASSSRRGAGTNYGYTF. The chain is built from TRBV5-1 and TRBJ1-2; possible D gene TRBD1, 6 bases. Trimming took 3 bases from V and 0 from J, leaving 18 bases between them. The CDR3 sequence is 17 residues long. Germline V lookup: CDR1 SGHRS, CDR2 YFSETQ.

This sequence joins TRBV6-2 or TRBV6-3 and TRBJ2-7; 7 bases align to TRBD1. Germline trimming cut 3 bases from V and 7 bases from J; bases unmatched to any gene: 12. The CDR3 contains 15 residues. Germline V CDR1 and CDR2: MNHEY, SVGEGT. The CDR3 is CASSYRHRGEREQYF. CDR3 nucleotide sequence: TGTGCCAGCAGTTATAGGCACAGGGGCGAACGGGAGCAGTACTTC.

The rearrangement uses TRBV7-2 and TRBJ1-6, with D hard to call. Germline-derived CDR1 and CDR2 are SGHTA and FQGNSA. Between the trimmed V and J ends, which lost 1 base and 7 bases, there was a span of 8 bases. This CDR3 comprises 14 residues. The CDR3, as DNA: TGTGCCAGCAGCTTAGAAACAGAAAATTCACCCCTCCACTTT. Translated: CASSLETENSPLHF.

The table lists this clone with a count of one. The chain combines TRBV7-2 with TRBJ2-1; the D gene is possibly TRBD1 (6 bases). Germline CDR1 is SGHTA and CDR2 is FQGNSA. Deletions cut 5 bases from V and 5 bases from J, with 13 bases between. The CDR3 is made up of 14 amino acids. Here the CDR3 DNA reads TGTGCCAGCAGCCCCCGAGGACAGAACAATGAGCAGTTCTTC. Its translation is CASSPRGQNNEQFF.

J is TRBJ1-1 and V is TRBV7-2; no firm D call. CDR1 is SGHTA, CDR2 FQGNSA, per germline. V lost 1 base and J 7 bases, leaving 10 bases between the germline ends. There are 13 residues in the CDR3. The CDR3 DNA follows: TGTGCCAGCAGCTTAGTAGGAGGGAGTGAAGCTTTCTTT. Amino acids: CASSLVGGSEAFF.

The chain has TRBV5-4 and TRBJ2-3, with 8 bases identical to TRBD1. Germline CDR1 is SGHNT and CDR2 is YYREEE (reference sequence). J lost 4 bases, V lost 5 bases, and 6 bases had no gene match. The CDR3 length is 14 residues. As DNA, the CDR3 is TGTGCCAGCAGAGCGGACAGGGCGTCAGATACGCAGTATTTT. Encoded protein: CASRADRASDTQYF.

The chain is built from TRBV16 and TRBJ1-1; 9 bases match TRBD1. J gave up 5 bases and V 4 bases, and 2 bases lay outside the gene matches. The CDR3 contains 13 residues. The germline CDR1 and CDR2 sequences are KGHSY and FQNENV. The CDR3 DNA reads TGTGCCAGCAGCCCGGACAGGGGAACTGAAGCTTTCTTT. This gives the protein CASSPDRGTEAFF.

The V and J genes are TRBV27 and TRBJ1-2, with 9 positions matching TRBD1. The junction had 5 bases not matched to a gene; V was cut back by 6 bases and J by 6 bases. Germline lookup yields CDR1 MNHEY and CDR2 SMNVEV (reference sequence). The CDR3 spans 13 residues. The CDR3 region has the DNA TGTGCCAGCAGATACAGGGGGCAAGATGGCTACACCTTC. Protein sequence: CASRYRGQDGYTF.

The V gene is TRBV5-4, the J gene TRBJ2-3; 9 bases match TRBD2. CDR3 size: 17 residues. The germline CDR1 and CDR2 sequences are SGHNT and YYREEE (reference sequence). The trim removed 4 bases at V and 2 bases at J, leaving 11 bases unmatched. The DNA of the CDR3 is TGTGCCAGCAGCCAATTGACTAGCGGTATCAACACAGATACGCAGTATTTT. This codes for CASSQLTSGINTDTQYF.

Points on this clone: The same CDR3 is also encoded by other DNA sequences in this sample. The V gene is TRBV7-2, the J gene TRBJ2-7; D remains ambiguous. Germline assignment: CDR1 SGHTA and CDR2 FQGNSA. There are 12 residues in the CDR3. Trimming took 6 bases from V and 0 from J, leaving 6 bases between them. This CDR3 reads CASSLSSYEQYF. The CDR3 DNA is TGTGCCAGCAGTCTCAGCTCCTACGAGCAGTACTTC. The variable domain in full, with the rest retrieved from reference TRBV7-2 and TRBJ2-7, is GAGVSQSPSNKVTEKGKDVELRCDPISGHTALYWYRQSLGQGLEFLIYFQGNSAPDKSGLPSDRFSAERTGGSVSTLTIQRTQQEDSAVYLCASSLSSYEQYFGPGTRLTVT.

This chain connects TRBV5-1 to TRBJ1-5; 7 nucleotides agree with TRBD1. This CDR3 has 16 residues. Germline V lookup: CDR1 SGHRS, CDR2 YFSETQ. After removal of 0 bases from V and 5 bases from J, the junction contained 8 bases not matched to a gene. CDR3 region: CASSLVPRDSHQPQHF. DNA for the CDR3: TGCGCCAGCAGCTTGGTCCCCCGGGACAGCCATCAGCCCCAGCATTTT.

This rearrangement joins TRBV6-5 to TRBJ1-1, with a weak D call TRBD1 (6 bases). There are 15 residues in the CDR3. V lost 4 bases, J lost 1 base, and 13 bases lay in between. Germline V gene sequence: CDR1 MNHEY, CDR2 SVGAGI. The CDR3 loop is CASSLAGARNTEAFF. CDR3 DNA: TGTGCCAGCAGTTTAGCGGGGGCTAGGAACACTGAAGCTTTCTTT.

The rearrangement links TRBV11-2 to TRBJ1-6, with 7 positions matching TRBD1. Germline values: CDR1 SGHAT, CDR2 FQNNGV. The V segment lost 3 bases and the J segment 7 bases; nucleotides outside the gene matches: 3. CDR3 size: 14 residues. The CDR3 is CASSLGDRNSPLHF. CDR3 nucleotide sequence: TGTGCCAGCAGCTTGGGGGACAGAAATTCACCCCTCCACTTT.

The chain uses TRBV9 and TRBJ1-1; 8 bases line up with TRBD1. Per germline, CDR1 SGDLS and CDR2 YYNGEE. V shed 6 bases and J 3 bases; nucleotides not matched to a gene: 10. The CDR3 has 15 amino acids. CDR3 residues: CASKETGGPDTEAFF. The CDR3 bases are TGTGCCAGCAAAGAAACAGGGGGTCCGGACACTGAAGCTTTCTTT.

V is TRBV11-2 and J is TRBJ2-3; TRBD2 aligns across 13 bases. CDR1 SGHAT and CDR2 FQNNGV come from the germline V gene. V lost 4 bases and J lost 4; bases outside the gene matches: 5. The CDR3 is 16 residues long. In DNA, the CDR3 is TGTGCCAGCAGCTCCGTCACTAGCGGGGGGGCAGATACGCAGTATTTT. It translates to CASSSVTSGGADTQYF.

The chain recombines TRBV6-5 with TRBJ2-5; D is possibly TRBD2 (5 bases). V lost 6 bases to trimming and J lost 3 bases, with 11 bases between them. CDR3 length equals 13 residues. CDR1 and CDR2 from the germline V gene are MNHEY and SVGAGI. CDR3 in DNA: TGTGCCAGCAGAGCGGTATATGAAGAGACCCAGTACTTC. This codes for CASRAVYEETQYF.

V and J are TRBV7-2 and TRBJ2-5; possible D gene TRBD1, 6 bases. The CDR3 contains 13 residues. The germline V gene encodes CDR1 SGHTA and CDR2 FQGNSA. The ends were cut back, 8 bases at V and 5 bases at J, with 15 bases in the middle. As DNA, the CDR3 is TGTGCCAGCCAGGTCAGGGGTGCGGAGACCCAGTACTTC. This sequence encodes CASQVRGAETQYF.

The V gene is TRBV19, the J gene TRBJ1-1; 7 nucleotides align to TRBD1. Germline assignment: CDR1 LNHDA and CDR2 SQIVND (reference sequence). Germline trimming cut 5 bases from V and 5 bases from J; bases unmatched to any gene: 5. The CDR3 loop spans 13 amino acids. The CDR3 DNA follows: TGTGCCAGTAGTGACAGGGCTTGGACTGAAGCTTTCTTT. Translated: CASSDRAWTEAFF.

The CDR3 sequence is CSVGTYRGFTEAFF. CDR3 bases: TGCAGCGTCGGAACCTACCGGGGGTTCACTGAAGCTTTCTTT. V is TRBV29-1 and J is TRBJ1-1; maybe TRBD1 (5 bases). The germline gives CDR1 SQVTM, CDR2 ANQGSEA. The CDR3 covers 14 residues. V lost 6 bases to trimming and J lost 4 bases, with 18 bases between them.

The V and J genes are TRBV5-4 and TRBJ1-1, with D possibly matching TRBD1 (5 bases). The CDR3 length is 14 residues. V lost 1 base and J lost 0, with 7 bases in between. Germline V gives CDR1 SGHNT, CDR2 YYREEE (reference sequence). CDR3 sequence reads: CASSLWGLNTEAFF. As DNA, the CDR3 is TGTGCCAGCAGCTTGTGGGGCCTGAACACTGAAGCTTTCTTT. Full variable domain (remainder filled in from reference TRBV5-4 and TRBJ1-1): ETGVTQSPTHLIKTRGQQVTLRCSSQSGHNTVSWYQQALGQGPQFIFQYYREEENGRGNFPPRFSGLQFPNYSSELNVNALELDDSALYLCASSLWGLNTEAFFGQGTRLTVV.

The genes are TRBV4-2 and TRBJ1-2, with 7 bases that match TRBD1. Germline CDR1 and CDR2: LGHNA and YNFKEQ. With V trimmed by 7 bases and J by 0 bases, 2 bases remained unmatched. This CDR3 comprises 13 residues. CDR3 amino acids: CASTGQANYGYTF. Written as DNA, the CDR3 is TGTGCCAGCACTGGACAGGCTAACTATGGCTACACCTTC.

The V and J genes are TRBV29-1 and TRBJ1-2, with 11 bases matching TRBD1. The V segment lost 4 bases and the J segment 4 bases; nucleotides outside the gene matches: 2. Per the germline V gene, CDR1 is SQVTM and CDR2 is ANQGSEA. The CDR3 loop spans 13 amino acids. The CDR3, as DNA: TGCAGCGTTGTTGGGACAGGGGGCTATGGCTACACCTTC. Translated, it gives CSVVGTGGYGYTF.

The V gene is TRBV2, the J gene TRBJ1-1; possible D gene TRBD1, 6 bases. Germline CDR1 is SNHLY and CDR2 is FYNNEI. V lost 5 bases and J 0 bases, leaving 13 bases between the germline ends. The CDR3 has 15 residues. The CDR3 reads CASSPPGQLNTEAFF. CDR3 coding DNA: TGTGCCAGCAGTCCCCCCGGACAGTTGAACACTGAAGCTTTCTTT.

This clone was detected only a few times. The CDR3 loop is CSVSDRETQYF. DNA for the CDR3: TGCAGTGTCTCGGACAGGGAGACCCAGTACTTC. V usage is TRBV20-1 and J usage is TRBJ2-5, with TRBD1 matching 7 bases. Germline-derived CDR1 and CDR2 are DFQATT and SNEGSKA (reference sequence). This CDR3 has 11 residues. The junction had 4 bases not matched to a gene; V was cut back by 7 bases and J by 5 bases.

The rearrangement joins TRBV15 to TRBJ2-3; D is unresolved. Germline CDR1 reads LNHNV; CDR2 reads YYDKDF (reference sequence). Trimming shortened V by 1 base and J by 6 bases, and 8 bases separated the two germline ends. The CDR3 is made up of 13 amino acids. CDR3 loop: CATSRGWRDTQYF. DNA for the CDR3: TGTGCCACCAGCAGAGGGTGGCGGGATACGCAGTATTTT.

CDR3 loop: CASSLRLGAGGQAAQYF. CDR3 in DNA: TGTGCCAGCAGCTTACGGTTGGGGGCGGGGGGGCAGGCGGCGCAGTATTTT. The rearrangement uses TRBV7-2 and TRBJ2-3; 9 positions match TRBD2. V dropped 2 bases and J dropped 10; count of bases not matched to a gene: 16. Germline lookup yields CDR1 SGHTA and CDR2 FQGNSA. The CDR3 is 17 residues long. The full variable domain, its missing parts supplied by reference TRBV7-2 and TRBJ2-3, is GAGVSQSPSNKVTEKGKDVELRCDPISGHTALYWYRQSLGQGLEFLIYFQGNSAPDKSGLPSDRFSAERTGGSVSTLTIQRTQQEDSAVYLCASSLRLGAGGQAAQYFGPGTRLTVL.

This clone was seen just once. The chain combines TRBV7-6 with TRBJ2-3, with D hard to call. The CDR3 contains 13 residues. V lost 5 bases and J 6 bases, leaving 12 bases between the germline ends. Germline V gives CDR1 SGHVS, CDR2 FNYEAQ. The CDR3 sequence: CASSPSVSDTQYF. The CDR3 coding sequence is TGTGCCAGCAGCCCTTCCGTCAGTGATACGCAGTATTTT.

The genes are TRBV5-1 and TRBJ2-2, with a tentative D call TRBD2 (5 bases). The CDR3 loop spans 13 amino acids. Germline V CDR1 and CDR2: SGHRS, YFSETQ. The germline V and J ends were trimmed by 4 bases and 6 bases, with 10 bases remaining between them. CDR3 sequence (DNA): TGCGCCAGCAGCAGAGGGTCTCCCGGGGAGCTGTTTTTT. Protein product: CASSRGSPGELFF.

The chain carries TRBV27 and TRBJ2-1; D perhaps matches TRBD1 (6 bases). The CDR3 is made up of 12 amino acids. V was clipped by 6 bases and J by 10 bases, with 13 bases between them. Germline lookup yields CDR1 MNHEY and CDR2 SMNVEV (reference sequence). As DNA, the CDR3 is TGTGCCAGCAGCCCCCAGGGGAGAGAGCAGTTCTTC. Its protein is CASSPQGREQFF.

The gene calls are TRBV19 and TRBJ1-2; TRBD1 agrees at 11 bases. Germline V gene lookup returns CDR1 LNHDA and CDR2 SQIVND (reference sequence). This CDR3 is built from 15 residues. Germline trimming cut 6 bases from V and 4 bases from J; bases unmatched to any gene: 7. CDR3 region: CASRKGQGETYGYTF. CDR3 nucleotide sequence: TGTGCCAGTAGGAAGGGACAGGGGGAAACCTATGGCTACACCTTC. Together with reference TRBV19 and TRBJ1-2, the CDR3 gives the full variable domain: DGGITQSPKYLFRKEGQNVTLSCEQNLNHDAMYWYRQDPGQGLRLIYYSQIVNDFQKGDIAEGYSVSREKKESFPLTVTSAQKNPTAFYLCASRKGQGETYGYTFGSGTRLTVV.

This clone has only a few counts. This chain joins TRBV7-2 and TRBJ1-6; the match to TRBD1 covers 10 bases. The germline gives CDR1 SGHTA, CDR2 FQGNSA. The CDR3 covers 15 residues. The V gene end was trimmed by 4 bases and the J gene end by 7 bases; junction bases not matched to a gene: 4. In DNA, the CDR3 is TGTGCCAGCAGCTCAGGACAGGGGGGAAATTCACCCCTCCACTTT. Encoded protein: CASSSGQGGNSPLHF.